Presented here are 21 T cell receptor beta chains from one specimen sequenced in a study of naive and memory T cell subsets. Both TRBC1 and TRBC2 were covered by a beta constant-region primer of two equimolar oligonucleotides. TCRdb called the UMI-ligation and nested PCR reads again in MiXCR, with one record for every CDR3 protein. The table lists about 80,000 distinct CDR3 sequences, roughly 14% of them singletons. Sequenced material: central memory CD4+ T cells from blood. The source of these receptors is a human donor in good health.

This clonotype was seen a handful of times. The V and J genes are TRBV7-2 and TRBJ2-7; tentatively, D is TRBD1 (5 bases). Germline CDR1 and CDR2: SGHTA and FQGNSA. Trimming removed 1 base at V and 4 bases at J, with 14 bases between. The CDR3 has 15 amino acids. CDR3 in amino acids: CASSLGAQGVYEQYF. For the CDR3, the DNA is TGTGCCAGCAGCTTAGGGGCCCAGGGTGTTTACGAGCAGTACTTC.

This clonotype was seen a handful of times. The V call is TRBV5-1, the J call TRBJ2-3; TRBD2 aligns across 7 bases. There are 16 residues in the CDR3. The germline CDR1 and CDR2 sequences are SGHRS and YFSETQ. Germline trimming cut 4 bases from V and 2 bases from J; bases unmatched to any gene: 10. CDR3 protein: CASSLLADPLTDTQYF. In DNA, the CDR3 is TGCGCCAGCAGCCTGCTAGCGGACCCGCTCACAGATACGCAGTATTTT.

At least ten counts were recorded for this clonotype. The V call is TRBV5-1, the J call TRBJ2-6; TRBD2 is a possible D gene (6 bases). V shed 0 bases and J shed 2 bases, with 9 bases lying between them. The CDR3 is made up of 16 amino acids. Germline V gene data show CDR1 as SGHRS and CDR2 as YFSETQ. CDR3 nucleotides: TGCGCCAGCAGCTTGGCGTCGGGGGCTGGGGCCAACGTCCTGACTTTC. This encodes CASSLASGAGANVLTF.

The sample holds many counts of this clonotype. The chain combines TRBV29-1 with TRBJ1-5; D gene ambiguous. Trimming took off 4 bases at V and 2 bases at J, with 9 bases between the two ends. The V gene's germline CDR1 is SQVTM and CDR2 ANQGSEA. The CDR3 consists of 13 residues. The CDR3 sequence: CSVGRGGNQPQHF. DNA for the CDR3: TGCAGCGTTGGTCGAGGCGGCAATCAGCCCCAGCATTTT.

The table lists this clonotype with many counts. The chain employs TRBV6-5 and TRBJ2-1; a weak D match, TRBD1 (6 bases). There are 16 residues in the CDR3. The germline gives CDR1 MNHEY, CDR2 SVGAGI. Trimming removed 6 bases at V and 12 bases at J, with 27 bases between. CDR3 DNA: TGTGCCAGCAGCTCTAAACAGGGTTCGGTGGAAGTTGGGCAGTTCTTC. This sequence encodes CASSSKQGSVEVGQFF.

In this sample, this clonotype turned up once. CDR3 bases: TGTGCCAGCTCACTCGGACAGGCATACAATGAGCAGTTCTTC. It translates to CASSLGQAYNEQFF. The chain employs TRBV18 and TRBJ2-1; 7 bases agree with TRBD1. Germline V gives CDR1 KGHSH, CDR2 LQKENI. This CDR3 has 14 amino acids. Germline trimming cut 4 bases from V and 4 bases from J; bases unmatched to any gene: 4.

This chain uses TRBV21-1 with TRBJ1-2; the D segment call TRBD1 is taken from the table without a DNA check. TRBV21-1 is a listed pseudogene. The CDR3 covers 19 residues. CDR3 protein: CASSKVKDRGREANYGYTF. CDR3 in DNA: TGTGCCAGCAGCAAAGTGAAAGACAGGGGGCGCGAGGCTAACTATGGCTACACCTTC.

The V call is TRBV5-5, the J call TRBJ1-1, with D uncertain. V shed 4 bases and J shed 1 base, with 11 bases lying between them. The CDR3 covers 14 residues. Germline CDR1 SGHKS, CDR2 YYEKEE (reference sequence). The CDR3 sequence: CASSANGANTEAFF. Here the CDR3 DNA reads TGTGCCAGCAGCGCGAATGGTGCGAACACTGAAGCTTTCTTT.

This clonotype was detected ten times or more. J is TRBJ1-1 and V is TRBV29-1; maybe TRBD1 (6 bases). V was pared by 5 bases and J by 4 bases, with 14 bases between. Germline V gene data show CDR1 as SQVTM and CDR2 as ANQGSEA. The CDR3 runs to 13 residues. CDR3 in DNA: TGCAGCGTTTGGGGGGGCAGACTCACTGAAGCTTTCTTT. Protein product: CSVWGGRLTEAFF.

The chain employs TRBV20-1 and TRBJ2-6; a weak D match, TRBD1 (6 bases). V lost 3 bases to trimming and J lost 0 bases, with 12 bases between them. CDR1 is DFQATT, CDR2 SNEGSKA, per germline (reference sequence). The CDR3 is 16 amino acids. CDR3 sequence: CSASAGAVSGANVLTF. The CDR3 DNA reads TGCAGTGCTAGTGCAGGGGCCGTCTCTGGGGCCAACGTCCTGACTTTC.

The genes are TRBV10-3 and TRBJ1-2, with D possibly matching TRBD1 (6 bases). The ends were cut back, 1 base at V and 6 bases at J, with 12 bases in the middle. The CDR3 spans 14 residues. Germline values: CDR1 ENHRY, CDR2 SYGVKD. The CDR3 region is CAISEWAGEDGYTF. CDR3 in DNA: TGTGCCATCAGTGAGTGGGCAGGGGAAGATGGCTACACCTTC.

This clonotype came up many times. The J gene is TRBJ1-5, the V gene TRBV20-1; 7 nucleotides agree with TRBD1. This CDR3 comprises 15 residues. Germline loops: CDR1 DFQATT, CDR2 SNEGSKA (reference sequence). The junction had 3 bases not matched to a gene; V was cut back by 0 bases and J by 1 base. The CDR3 spells CSARDLGGSNQPQHF. The DNA of the CDR3 is TGCAGTGCTAGAGATCTAGGGGGCAGCAATCAGCCCCAGCATTTT.

V usage is TRBV18 and J usage is TRBJ1-1; D may be TRBD1 (5 bases). Germline CDR1 and CDR2: KGHSH and LQKENI. The CDR3 is made up of 13 amino acids. With 3 bases removed from V and 4 bases from J, the gap between germline ends came to 9 bases. The CDR3, as DNA: TGTGCCAGCTCACCGGCAGGGAGCACTGAAGCTTTCTTT. This sequence encodes CASSPAGSTEAFF.

This chain joins TRBV7-9 and TRBJ2-1, with 9 bases matching TRBD1. CDR3 length: 14 residues. Trimming removed 5 bases from V and 7 bases from J; junction bases left unmatched: 6. In germline, CDR1 is SEHNR, CDR2 FQNEAQ (reference sequence). CDR3 DNA: TGTGCCAGCAGCACCGGGACAGGGAGAAATGAGCAGTTCTTC. Its protein product is CASSTGTGRNEQFF.

Only a few counts were recorded for this clonotype. The rearrangement links TRBV5-1 to TRBJ2-2; no clear D. Germline CDR1 is SGHRS and CDR2 is YFSETQ. Trimming shortened V by 3 bases and J by 4 bases, and 10 bases separated the two germline ends. The CDR3 totals 14 residues. The CDR3 reads CASSSGQSTGELFF. Here the CDR3 DNA reads TGCGCCAGCAGCTCTGGGCAGAGCACCGGGGAGCTGTTTTTT. The full variable domain, with the rest looked up from reference TRBV5-1 and TRBJ2-2, is KAGVTQTPRYLIKTRGQQVTLSCSPISGHRSVSWYQQTPGQGLQFLFEYFSETQRNKGNFPGRFSGRQFSNSRSEMNVSTLELGDSALYLCASSSGQSTGELFFGEGSRLTVL.

This rearrangement joins TRBV28 to TRBJ2-3; D is perhaps TRBD2 (6 bases). This CDR3 region has 14 residues. The germline V and J ends were trimmed by 1 base and 8 bases, with 13 bases remaining between them. The germline gives CDR1 MDHEN, CDR2 SYDVKM. CDR3 protein: CASSLFSGLGTQYF. The DNA for the CDR3 is TGTGCCAGCAGTTTATTCAGCGGGCTAGGTACGCAGTATTTT.

The chain is built from TRBV12-3 or TRBV12-4 and TRBJ1-5; 10 positions agree with TRBD1. This CDR3 region has 15 residues. J gave up 3 bases and V 6 bases, and 5 bases lay outside the gene matches. The CDR3 region is CASRSGTGDNQPQHF. The CDR3 DNA follows: TGTGCCAGCAGGTCCGGGACAGGGGACAATCAGCCCCAGCATTTT.

This clonotype occurred a few times. CDR3: CASSSRGHLGGYTF. In DNA form, the CDR3 reads TGTGCCAGCAGCTCCAGGGGTCATTTGGGTGGCTACACCTTC. The chain is built from TRBV7-2 and TRBJ1-2; possible D gene TRBD1, 6 bases. The germline V gene has CDR1 SGHTA and CDR2 FQGNSA. Trimming took 4 bases from V and 7 from J, leaving 16 bases between them. The CDR3 consists of 14 residues.

This clonotype showed up many times. This sequence joins TRBV11-1 and TRBJ2-5, with D perhaps assigned TRBD1 or TRBD2 (5 bases each). Germline V gene sequence: CDR1 SGHAT, CDR2 FQDESV (reference sequence). This CDR3 region has 15 residues. V was clipped by 2 bases and J by 2 bases, with 12 bases between them. CDR3 nucleotides: TGTGCCAGCAGCTTATATCCGGGGCCGCAAGAGACCCAGTACTTC. It yields the protein CASSLYPGPQETQYF. The complete variable domain, with remaining parts taken from reference TRBV11-1 and TRBJ2-5, reads EAEVAQSPRYKITEKSQAVAFWCDPISGHATLYWYRQILGQGPELLVQFQDESVVDDSQLPKDRFSAERLKGVDSTLKIQPAELGDSAMYLCASSLYPGPQETQYFGPGTRLLVL.

The chain couples TRBV20-1 to TRBJ1-1, with 8 bases aligning to TRBD1. Trimming at V came to 4 bases and at J to 4 bases, leaving 5 bases not matched to a gene. Germline V CDR1 and CDR2: DFQATT, SNEGSKA (reference sequence). The CDR3 spans 13 residues. In DNA, the CDR3 is TGCAGTGCTAAAGACAGGGGAGCCACTGAAGCTTTCTTT. Encoded protein: CSAKDRGATEAFF.

This clonotype was observed a handful of times. This rearrangement joins TRBV6-5 to TRBJ2-1; 11 positions match TRBD2. CDR1 is MNHEY, CDR2 SVGAGI, per germline. This CDR3 has 18 amino acids. Losses at the gene ends were 5 bases for V and 6 bases for J; bases not matched to a gene: 15. The CDR3 DNA follows: TGTGCCAGCAGTCAAAGCGCCTATCGGACTAGCGGGCCCAATGAGCAGTTCTTC. Translating gives CASSQSAYRTSGPNEQFF.